Following are 18 T cell receptor beta chains from one sample sequenced in a study of T-cell memory formation after mild COVID-19. In TCRdb, the 5' RACE reads were re-called with MiXCR into one record per CDR3 protein. The sample lists 410,000 or so distinct CDR3 sequences, more than 20% occurring once. Sequenced material: PBMCs or a T cell subset sorted from them (not recorded which). The receptors here all came from an adult woman who had mild COVID-19 (a few samples of this study predate the infection). Cell type and time point are not known.

Many counts were recorded for this clonotype. The chain is built from TRBV30 and TRBJ1-1, with D uncertain. The CDR3 contains 13 residues. Trimming removed 3 bases at V and 8 bases at J, with 16 bases between. Germline CDR1 and CDR2: GTSNPN and SVGIG (reference sequence). CDR3: CAWREPGSPEAFF. The DNA for the CDR3 is TGTGCCTGGAGGGAACCAGGATCACCGGAAGCTTTCTTT.

The chain recombines TRBV7-9 with TRBJ1-2; the D is unclear. CDR3 length: 15 amino acids. Germline V lookup: CDR1 SEHNR, CDR2 FQNEAQ (reference sequence). V lost 0 bases to trimming and J lost 2 bases, with 10 bases between them. CDR3 residues: CASSLAPGLNYGYTF. The CDR3, as DNA: TGTGCCAGCAGCTTAGCTCCAGGCCTAAACTATGGCTACACCTTC.

This clonotype was picked up a small number of times. DNA of the CDR3: TGTGCCAGCAGTTACTCAGAGCTTGGCACTGAGCAGTTCTTC. It encodes CASSYSELGTEQFF. This rearrangement joins TRBV6-5 to TRBJ2-1, with unresolved D. Trimming took off 0 bases at V and 9 bases at J, with 12 bases between the two ends. The CDR3 is made up of 14 amino acids. Germline loops: CDR1 MNHEY, CDR2 SVGAGI.

This chain connects TRBV4-1 to TRBJ2-1, with 9 bases identical to TRBD2. The CDR3 is made up of 16 amino acids. The germline CDR1 and CDR2 sequences are MGHRA and YSYEKL. Trimming at V came to 4 bases and at J to 6 bases, leaving 10 bases not matched to a gene. The CDR3 here is CASSRFSGGRFNEQFF. CDR3 nucleotide sequence: TGCGCCAGCAGCCGGTTTAGCGGGGGCCGGTTCAATGAGCAGTTCTTC.

The V gene is TRBV12-3 or TRBV12-4, the J gene TRBJ1-2; no reliable D call. CDR3 size: 14 residues. Between the trimmed V and J ends, which lost 3 bases and 7 bases, there was a span of 15 bases. The CDR3 bases are TGTGCCAGCAGTTTGGACGGACTCTATCGTGGCTACACCTTC. Amino acids: CASSLDGLYRGYTF.

In this sample, this clonotype turned up a few times. This rearrangement joins TRBV20-1 to TRBJ2-1, with 7 bases identical to TRBD2. Losses at the gene ends were 0 bases for V and 7 bases for J; bases not matched to a gene: 9. CDR1 and CDR2 (germline): DFQATT, SNEGSKA (reference sequence). The CDR3 is made up of 15 amino acids. The CDR3 protein is CSARDRAGERNEQFF. As DNA, the CDR3 is TGCAGTGCTAGAGATCGGGCGGGGGAAAGGAATGAGCAGTTCTTC.

The rearrangement uses TRBV7-9 and TRBJ2-1; TRBD1 is a possible D gene (5 bases). CDR3 size: 14 residues. Trimming shortened V by 11 bases and J by 5 bases, and 19 bases separated the two germline ends. Looked up from germline, CDR1 is SEHNR and CDR2 is FQNEAQ (reference sequence). CDR3 loop: CAGAETTGDNEQFF. The CDR3 DNA sequence: TGTGCCGGGGCCGAGACAACTGGAGACAATGAGCAGTTCTTC.

This clonotype was seen only a few times. The chain is built from TRBV29-1 and TRBJ2-5; 7 bases are shared with TRBD2. With 7 bases clipped from V and 1 base from J, the junction kept 12 bases outside the gene matches. CDR3 length equals 15 residues. Germline V gives CDR1 SQVTM, CDR2 ANQGSEA. CDR3 loop: CSAGPLGGFQETQYF. The CDR3 region has the DNA TGCAGCGCTGGACCCCTGGGAGGGTTCCAAGAGACCCAGTACTTC.

This clonotype occurred a few times. This chain uses TRBV5-1 with TRBJ2-7; TRBD1 agrees at 9 bases. Germline V gives CDR1 SGHRS, CDR2 YFSETQ. The CDR3 totals 15 residues. J was trimmed by 2 bases and V by 4 bases; bases with no gene match: 7. DNA for the CDR3: TGCGCCAGCAGCCCGGGACAGGGCTGGACCTACGAGCAGTACTTC. Translation gives CASSPGQGWTYEQYF. The full variable domain, completed using reference TRBV5-1 and TRBJ2-7, is KAGVTQTPRYLIKTRGQQVTLSCSPISGHRSVSWYQQTPGQGLQFLFEYFSETQRNKGNFPGRFSGRQFSNSRSEMNVSTLELGDSALYLCASSPGQGWTYEQYFGPGTRLTVT.

There are a few counts of this clonotype. This chain links TRBV27 with TRBJ1-1; 8 nucleotides match TRBD1. The CDR3 extends over 18 amino acids. The J segment lost 0 bases and the V segment lost 5 bases, leaving 14 bases of the junction unmatched. Germline V lookup: CDR1 MNHEY, CDR2 SMNVEV (reference sequence). The CDR3 DNA follows: TGTGCCAGCAGTGCCACAGGGGGTAGTCTAATCATGAACACTGAAGCTTTCTTT. Translated, it gives CASSATGGSLIMNTEAFF.

This clonotype came up a few times. The chain has TRBV5-1 and TRBJ1-2; D not certain. Between the trimmed V and J ends, which lost 4 bases and 6 bases, there was a span of 19 bases. This CDR3 spans 15 amino acids. Germline-derived CDR1 and CDR2 are SGHRS and YFSETQ. The CDR3 DNA is TGCGCCAGCAGCGCCGCCCATAATTACGGAAATGGCTACACCTTC. Residues: CASSAAHNYGNGYTF.

This clonotype was seen a handful of times. V usage is TRBV6-5 and J usage is TRBJ1-3; TRBD1 is a possible D gene (5 bases). Trimming left V 8 bases short and J 0 bases short, with 11 bases between. Germline values: CDR1 MNHEY, CDR2 SVGAGI. The CDR3 length is 14 residues. Here the CDR3 reads CASRVGTSGNTIYF. CDR3 DNA: TGTGCCAGCCGGGTGGGGACCTCTGGAAACACCATATATTTT.

This chain connects TRBV29-1 to TRBJ2-1, with D unresolved. There are 13 residues in the CDR3. Germline V gene sequence: CDR1 SQVTM, CDR2 ANQGSEA. Between the trimmed V and J ends, which lost 4 bases and 0 bases, there was a span of 7 bases. CDR3 sequence (DNA): TGCAGCGTTGCTACAAGCTCCTACAATGAGCAGTTCTTC. It encodes CSVATSSYNEQFF.

This clonotype was picked up a small number of times. The V and J genes are TRBV20-1 and TRBJ2-5, with 10 bases lining up with TRBD1. This CDR3 spans 14 amino acids. J gave up 5 bases and V 3 bases, and 6 bases lay outside the gene matches. CDR1 and CDR2 from the germline V gene are DFQATT and SNEGSKA (reference sequence). The CDR3 protein is CSARRTGGAETQYF. CDR3 DNA sequence: TGCAGTGCTAGGAGGACAGGGGGAGCGGAGACCCAGTACTTC.

This clonotype was seen repeatedly, ten times or more. V is TRBV12-3 or TRBV12-4 and J is TRBJ2-5, with 7 bases lining up with TRBD1. V was pared by 10 bases and J by 2 bases, with 10 bases of the junction left unmatched. The CDR3 sequence is 14 residues long. The CDR3 spells CATNRGGFQETQYF. The CDR3 DNA follows: TGTGCCACCAACAGGGGCGGATTTCAAGAGACCCAGTACTTC.

This clonotype was seen only a few times. The chain links TRBV6-4 to TRBJ2-7, with D hard to call. Germline-derived CDR1 and CDR2 are MRHNA and SNTAGT. There are 16 residues in the CDR3. The V and J ends lost 4 bases and 1 base respectively, with 17 bases between them. CDR3 sequence: CASSAGRKKGSYEQYF. The DNA of the CDR3 is TGTGCCAGCAGTGCCGGTCGGAAAAAAGGGTCCTACGAGCAGTACTTC.

This chain links TRBV7-8 with TRBJ2-3; 8 bases fit TRBD2. CDR1 SGHVS and CDR2 FQNEAQ come from the germline V gene. J gave up 0 bases and V 5 bases, and 7 bases lay outside the gene matches. This CDR3 contains 16 residues. The CDR3 is CASSRRASGSTDTQYF. The CDR3 DNA follows: TGTGCCAGCAGCCGCCGAGCTAGCGGGAGCACAGATACGCAGTATTTT.

This clonotype was seen a handful of times. This sequence joins TRBV7-9 and TRBJ1-2; D is unclear. The CDR3 loop spans 16 amino acids. Between the trimmed V and J ends, which lost 1 base and 1 base, there was a span of 13 bases. The germline V gene has CDR1 SEHNR and CDR2 FQNEAQ (reference sequence). In DNA form, the CDR3 reads TGTGCCAGCAGCTTAGGGGTGGGAACCTATAACTATGGCTACACCTTC. This codes for CASSLGVGTYNYGYTF.